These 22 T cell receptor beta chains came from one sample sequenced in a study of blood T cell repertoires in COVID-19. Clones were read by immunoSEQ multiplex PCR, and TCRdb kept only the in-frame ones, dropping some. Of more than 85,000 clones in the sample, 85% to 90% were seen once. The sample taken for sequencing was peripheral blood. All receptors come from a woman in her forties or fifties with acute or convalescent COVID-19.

In nucleotides, the CDR3 is TGTGCCATCAGTGAGTCGGTACTAGCGGATACCGGGGAGCTGTTTTTT. The encoded protein is CAISESVLADTGELFF. This sequence joins TRBV10-3 and TRBJ2-2; 8 bases are a match to TRBD2. The germline V gene has CDR1 ENHRY and CDR2 SYGVKD. This CDR3 is 16 amino acids long. The ends lost 0 bases at V and 5 bases at J; junction bases unmatched: 5.

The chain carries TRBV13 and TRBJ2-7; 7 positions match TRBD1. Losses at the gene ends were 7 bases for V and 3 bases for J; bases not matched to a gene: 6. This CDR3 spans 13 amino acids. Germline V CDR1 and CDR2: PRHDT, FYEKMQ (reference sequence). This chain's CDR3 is CASNRQGHYEQYF. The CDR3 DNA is TGTGCCAGCAACCGACAGGGACACTACGAGCAGTACTTC.

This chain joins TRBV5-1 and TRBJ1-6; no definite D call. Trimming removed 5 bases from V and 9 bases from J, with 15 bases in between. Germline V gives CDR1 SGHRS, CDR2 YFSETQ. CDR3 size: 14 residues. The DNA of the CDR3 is TGCGCCAGCAGAATGGACCCGGGGTTTTCACCCCTCCACTTT. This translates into CASRMDPGFSPLHF.

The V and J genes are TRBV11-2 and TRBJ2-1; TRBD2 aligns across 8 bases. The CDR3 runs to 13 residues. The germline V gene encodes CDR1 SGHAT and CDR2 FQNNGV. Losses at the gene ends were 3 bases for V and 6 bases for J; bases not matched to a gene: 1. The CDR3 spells CASSLTSANEQFF. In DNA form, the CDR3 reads TGTGCCAGCAGCTTGACTAGCGCCAATGAGCAGTTCTTC.

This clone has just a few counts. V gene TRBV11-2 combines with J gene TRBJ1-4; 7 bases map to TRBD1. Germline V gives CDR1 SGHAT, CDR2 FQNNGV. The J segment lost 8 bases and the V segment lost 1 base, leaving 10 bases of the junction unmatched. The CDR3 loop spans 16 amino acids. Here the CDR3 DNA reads TGTGCCAGCAGCTTAGCCCACAGGGGCGAAGGGGAAAAACTGTTTTTT. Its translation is CASSLAHRGEGEKLFF.

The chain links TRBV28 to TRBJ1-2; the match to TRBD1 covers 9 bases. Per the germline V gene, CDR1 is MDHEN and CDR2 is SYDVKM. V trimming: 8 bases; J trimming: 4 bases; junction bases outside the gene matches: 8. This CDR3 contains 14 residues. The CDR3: CASGWTGAGYGYTF. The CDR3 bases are TGTGCCAGCGGCTGGACAGGGGCTGGCTATGGCTACACCTTC.

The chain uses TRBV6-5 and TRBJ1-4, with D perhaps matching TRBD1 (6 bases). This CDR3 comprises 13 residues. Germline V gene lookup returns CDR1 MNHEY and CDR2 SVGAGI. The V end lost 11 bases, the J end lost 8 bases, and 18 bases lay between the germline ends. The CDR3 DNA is TGTGCCGTGAGGGACATGAACGTCGAAAAACTGTTTTTT. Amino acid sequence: CAVRDMNVEKLFF.

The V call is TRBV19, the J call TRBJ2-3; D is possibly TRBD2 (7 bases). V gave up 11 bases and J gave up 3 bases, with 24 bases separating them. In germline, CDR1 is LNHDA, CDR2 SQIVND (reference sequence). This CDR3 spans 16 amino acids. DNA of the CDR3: TGTGCCTCGACCCCCCGTGGGAGGGGGGGGACAGATACGCAGTATTTT. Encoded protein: CASTPRGRGGTDTQYF.

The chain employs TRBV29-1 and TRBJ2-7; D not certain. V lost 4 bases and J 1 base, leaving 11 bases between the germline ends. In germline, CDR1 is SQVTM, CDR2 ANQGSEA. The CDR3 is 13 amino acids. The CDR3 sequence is CSVGPDGSYEQYF. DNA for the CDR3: TGCAGCGTTGGCCCCGACGGGTCCTACGAGCAGTACTTC.

The CDR3 reads CASSPDLNTEAFF. The DNA of the CDR3 is TGTGCCAGCAGTCCCGACTTGAACACTGAAGCTTTCTTT. J is TRBJ1-1 and V is TRBV12-3 or TRBV12-4; D remains ambiguous. CDR3 length: 13 residues. Trimming shortened V by 5 bases and J by 0 bases, and 7 bases separated the two germline ends.

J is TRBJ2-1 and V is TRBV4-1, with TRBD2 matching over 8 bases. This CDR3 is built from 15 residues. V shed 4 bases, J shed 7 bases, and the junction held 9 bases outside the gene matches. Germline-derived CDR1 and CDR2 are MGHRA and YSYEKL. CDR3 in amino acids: CASSPSGSSGNEQFF. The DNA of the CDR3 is TGCGCCAGCAGCCCCAGCGGGAGCTCGGGAAATGAGCAGTTCTTC.

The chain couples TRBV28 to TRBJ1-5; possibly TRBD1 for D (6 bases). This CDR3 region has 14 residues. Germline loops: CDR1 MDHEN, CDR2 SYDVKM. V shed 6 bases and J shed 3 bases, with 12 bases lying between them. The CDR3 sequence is CASREQGINQPQHF. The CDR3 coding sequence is TGTGCCAGCAGGGAGCAGGGGATCAATCAGCCCCAGCATTTT.

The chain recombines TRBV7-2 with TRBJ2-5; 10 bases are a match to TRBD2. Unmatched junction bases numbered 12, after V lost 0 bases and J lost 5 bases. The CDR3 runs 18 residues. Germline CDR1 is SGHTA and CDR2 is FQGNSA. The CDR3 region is CASSLARWGSGRGETQYF. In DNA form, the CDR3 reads TGTGCCAGCAGCTTAGCGCGTTGGGGAAGCGGGAGGGGGGAGACCCAGTACTTC.

The CDR3 is CASSYSAPEEAFF. The CDR3 coding sequence is TGTGCCAGCAGTTACTCGGCCCCGGAGGAGGCTTTCTTT. The chain combines TRBV6-7 with TRBJ1-1; D gene ambiguous. TRBV6-7 is an ORF; its function is uncertain. The CDR3 spans 13 residues. The V end lost 0 bases, the J end lost 11 bases, and 13 bases lay between the germline ends.

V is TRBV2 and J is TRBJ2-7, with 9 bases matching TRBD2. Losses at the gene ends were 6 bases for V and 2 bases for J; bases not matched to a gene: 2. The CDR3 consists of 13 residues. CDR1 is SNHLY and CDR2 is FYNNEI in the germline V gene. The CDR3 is CASRGLAAYEQYF. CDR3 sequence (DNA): TGTGCCAGCAGGGGACTAGCAGCCTACGAGCAGTACTTC.

CDR3 coding DNA: TGTGCCACCAGCTTAGCGGGAATCGGATTGGATACGCAGTATTTT. Translated, it gives CATSLAGIGLDTQYF. V is TRBV24-1 and J is TRBJ2-3; 8 bases fit TRBD2. Germline V gene sequence: CDR1 KGHDR, CDR2 SFDVKD. There are 15 residues in the CDR3. After removal of 7 bases from V and 6 bases from J, the junction contained 11 bases not matched to a gene.

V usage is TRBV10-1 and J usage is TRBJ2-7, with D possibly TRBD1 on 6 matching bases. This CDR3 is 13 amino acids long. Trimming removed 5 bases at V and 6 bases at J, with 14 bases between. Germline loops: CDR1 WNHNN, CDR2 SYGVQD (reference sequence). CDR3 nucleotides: TGCGCCAGCAGTCCCGGGACACCCCCCGAGCAGTACTTC. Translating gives CASSPGTPPEQYF.

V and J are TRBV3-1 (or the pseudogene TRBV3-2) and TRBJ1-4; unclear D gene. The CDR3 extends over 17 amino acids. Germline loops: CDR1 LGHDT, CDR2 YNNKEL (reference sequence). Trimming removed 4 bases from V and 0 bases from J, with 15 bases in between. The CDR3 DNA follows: TGTGCCAGCAGCCCCCGGGTACAACCTCCAACTAATGAAAAACTGTTTTTT. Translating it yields CASSPRVQPPTNEKLFF.

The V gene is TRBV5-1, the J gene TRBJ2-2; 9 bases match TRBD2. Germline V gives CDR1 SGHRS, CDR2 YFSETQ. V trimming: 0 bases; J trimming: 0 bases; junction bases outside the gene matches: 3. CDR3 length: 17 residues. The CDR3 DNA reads TGCGCCAGCAGCTTGGCCTGGACTAGCGCGAACACCGGGGAGCTGTTTTTT. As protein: CASSLAWTSANTGELFF.

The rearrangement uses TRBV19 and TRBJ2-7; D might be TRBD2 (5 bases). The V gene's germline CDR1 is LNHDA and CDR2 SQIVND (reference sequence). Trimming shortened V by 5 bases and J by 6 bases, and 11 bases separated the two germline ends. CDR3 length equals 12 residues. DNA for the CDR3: TGTGCCAGTAGTCAAGCCGGGGTCGAGCAGTACTTC. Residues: CASSQAGVEQYF. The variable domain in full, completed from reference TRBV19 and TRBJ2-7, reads DGGITQSPKYLFRKEGQNVTLSCEQNLNHDAMYWYRQDPGQGLRLIYYSQIVNDFQKGDIAEGYSVSREKKESFPLTVTSAQKNPTAFYLCASSQAGVEQYFGPGTRLTVT.

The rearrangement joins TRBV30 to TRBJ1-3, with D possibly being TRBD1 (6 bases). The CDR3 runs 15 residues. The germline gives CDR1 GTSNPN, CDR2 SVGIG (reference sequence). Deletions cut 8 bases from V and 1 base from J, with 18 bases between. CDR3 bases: TGTGCCGGAACTAACAGGGAAAGTTCTGGAAACACCATATATTTT. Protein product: CAGTNRESSGNTIYF. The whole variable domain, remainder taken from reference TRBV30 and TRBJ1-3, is SQTIHQWPATLVQPVGSPLSLECTVEGTSNPNLYWYRQAAGRGLQLLFYSVGIGQISSEVPQNLSASRPQDRQFILSSKKLLLSDSGFYLCAGTNRESSGNTIYFGEGSWLTVV.

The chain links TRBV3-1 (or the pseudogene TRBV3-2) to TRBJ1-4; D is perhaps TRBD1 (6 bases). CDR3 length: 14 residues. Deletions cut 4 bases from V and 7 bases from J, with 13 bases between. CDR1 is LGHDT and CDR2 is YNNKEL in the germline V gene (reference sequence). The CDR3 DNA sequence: TGTGCCAGCAGCCTAAGGATCAGGGGTGAAAAACTGTTTTTT. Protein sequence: CASSLRIRGEKLFF.